Shown below are 15 T cell receptor beta chains from a single sample sequenced in a study of shared clonotypes between healthy human individuals. Sequenced by immunoSEQ multiplex PCR; TCRdb stores in-frame clones only, minus some. This table holds 2 million to 2.5 million clones, approximately 96% found once. The sequencing input was naive CD4+ T cells sorted from blood. Subset: CD45RA+ positively selected. Receptors were obtained from a man aged 18 to 29 in good health.

The chain has TRBV30 and TRBJ2-1; D is undetermined. Germline-derived CDR1 and CDR2 are GTSNPN and SVGIG (reference sequence). The CDR3 has 12 amino acids. Trimming took off 0 bases at V and 15 bases at J, with 15 bases between the two ends. CDR3 residues: CAWSVAGFYPFF. The DNA of the CDR3 is TGTGCCTGGAGTGTAGCCGGTTTTTACCCGTTCTTC.

CDR3 amino acids: CASSQGVSRLNTEAFF. CDR3 nucleotide sequence: TGTGCCAGCTCCCAAGGTGTGTCCCGCTTGAACACTGAAGCTTTCTTT. J is TRBJ1-1 and V is TRBV18; D remains unclear. The length of the CDR3 is 16 residues. Germline V gives CDR1 KGHSH, CDR2 LQKENI. V was cut by 6 bases and J by 0 bases, with 17 bases left in between. The full variable domain, with the rest looked up from reference TRBV18 and TRBJ1-1, is NAGVMQNPRHLVRRRGQEARLRCSPMKGHSHVYWYRQLPEEGLKFMVYLQKENIIDESGMPKERFSAEFPKEGPSILRIQQVVRGDSAAYFCASSQGVSRLNTEAFFGQGTRLTVV.

On this clone itself: An end of the junction does not agree with germline; a read error may underlie this. The chain uses TRBV6-5 and TRBJ2-5; TRBD2 aligns across 8 bases. The CDR3 contains 14 residues. Looked up from germline, CDR1 is MNHEY and CDR2 is SVGAGI. The CDR3 protein is CASSSGTRQGTQYF. The CDR3 region has the DNA TGTGCCAGCAGTTCCGGGACTAGGCAAGGGACCCAGTACTTC.

Turning to this clone: Within the sample, other DNA sequences also encode this same CDR3. The chain has TRBV7-2 and TRBJ2-2; D ambiguous. The germline V gene has CDR1 SGHTA and CDR2 FQGNSA. The V gene lost 2 bases and the J gene lost 8 bases, with 3 bases spanning the gap. This CDR3 has 11 amino acids. CDR3 sequence reads: CASSLPGELFF. For the CDR3, the DNA is TGTGCCAGCAGCTTACCTGGGGAGCTGTTTTTT.

The chain couples TRBV9 to TRBJ2-3, with 8 bases aligning to TRBD2. The trim removed 6 bases at V and 2 bases at J, leaving 11 bases unmatched. Germline lookup yields CDR1 SGDLS and CDR2 YYNGEE. CDR3 length: 16 residues. The CDR3 spells CASTEVAGSYTDTQYF. CDR3 nucleotide sequence: TGTGCCAGCACCGAGGTAGCGGGGTCGTACACAGATACGCAGTATTTT.

The chain links TRBV18 to TRBJ2-2; a weak D match, TRBD2 (6 bases). CDR3 length equals 18 residues. Trimming took 6 bases from V and 2 from J, leaving 22 bases between them. CDR1 and CDR2 from the germline V gene are KGHSH and LQKENI. The CDR3 nucleotides are TGTGCCAGCTCCCTACGAAGACTAGGGGACTTAAACACCGGGGAGCTGTTTTTT. It codes for CASSLRRLGDLNTGELFF.

This clone occurred once. The CDR3 DNA is TGTGCCAGCAGCTCCGATCTTTGGGAGACCCAGTACTTC. Protein product: CASSSDLWETQYF. This sequence joins TRBV7-3 and TRBJ2-5; the D is unclear. This CDR3 is 13 amino acids long. Trimming removed 4 bases from V and 5 bases from J, with 11 bases in between. Germline V gives CDR1 SGHTA, CDR2 FQGTGA.

This clone was picked up one time. The chain employs TRBV5-1 and TRBJ2-1; TRBD2 matches 12 bases. Germline V gene lookup returns CDR1 SGHRS and CDR2 YFSETQ. CDR3 length: 20 residues. V lost 3 bases and J lost 3; bases outside the gene matches: 16. CDR3 amino acids: CASSYPGLAGLGPFYNEQFF. The CDR3 DNA reads as TGCGCCAGCAGCTATCCGGGACTAGCGGGCCTTGGCCCTTTCTACAATGAGCAGTTCTTC.

DNA of the CDR3: TGTGCCTGGAGGGTTGGCTGGACTAGCGGGAGCAGGGAGACCCAGTACTTC. It translates to CAWRVGWTSGSRETQYF. The chain employs TRBV30 and TRBJ2-5; 13 bases agree with TRBD2. The CDR3 is 17 amino acids. The germline CDR1 and CDR2 sequences are GTSNPN and SVGIG (reference sequence). V was clipped by 3 bases and J by 5 bases; unmatched bases: 12.

V usage is TRBV14 and J usage is TRBJ1-2; weak D call: TRBD1 (5 bases). Germline assignment: CDR1 SGHDN and CDR2 FVKESK. CDR3 length: 13 residues. V lost 1 base, J lost 11 bases, and 14 bases lay in between. As DNA, the CDR3 is TGTGCCAGCAGCCAAGTTGGGGCCAGGGTTTACACCTTC. Translating it yields CASSQVGARVYTF. The whole variable domain, filled in from reference TRBV14 and TRBJ1-2, reads EAGVTQFPSHSVIEKGQTVTLRCDPISGHDNLYWYRRVMGKEIKFLLHFVKESKQDESGMPNNRFLAERTGGTYSTLKVQPAELEDSGVYFCASSQVGARVYTFGSGTRLTVV.

V and J are TRBV19 and TRBJ1-2, with no clear D. The V gene's germline CDR1 is LNHDA and CDR2 SQIVND (reference sequence). The CDR3 totals 14 residues. V was cut by 4 bases and J by 10 bases, with 19 bases left in between. CDR3 DNA sequence: TGTGCCAGTAGTAGCATCGAGGGTTCAGGTAACTACACCTTC. It codes for CASSSIEGSGNYTF.

This rearrangement joins TRBV19 to TRBJ2-7; TRBD1 aligns across 10 bases. Germline-derived CDR1 and CDR2 are LNHDA and SQIVND (reference sequence). The CDR3 contains 14 residues. After removal of 7 bases from V and 2 bases from J, the junction contained 5 bases not matched to a gene. CDR3 in DNA: TGTGCCAGTACAACCGGGACAGGGGCCTACGAGCAGTACTTC. Amino acid sequence: CASTTGTGAYEQYF.

Of note for this clone: Different DNA sequences within this sample yield the same CDR3. The J gene is TRBJ2-2, the V gene TRBV9; D is possibly TRBD2 (6 bases). The V gene's germline CDR1 is SGDLS and CDR2 YYNGEE. Trimming took off 1 base at V and 0 bases at J, with 7 bases between the two ends. CDR3 length equals 15 residues. CDR3 coding DNA: TGTGCCAGCAGCGTATCGGGGGCGAACACCGGGGAGCTGTTTTTT. Encoded protein: CASSVSGANTGELFF.

This clone came up once. The V and J genes are TRBV6-1 and TRBJ1-5; 8 nucleotides agree with TRBD1. This CDR3 is built from 13 residues. CDR1 is MNHNS, CDR2 SASEGT, per germline. V shed 6 bases, J shed 5 bases, and the junction held 3 bases outside the gene matches. CDR3 sequence reads: CASRDRVDQPQHF. The CDR3 DNA sequence: TGTGCCAGCAGGGACAGGGTCGATCAGCCCCAGCATTTT.

V gene TRBV11-2 combines with J gene TRBJ2-7, with TRBD2 matching over 9 bases. Germline V gene data show CDR1 as SGHAT and CDR2 as FQNNGV. The CDR3 sequence is 15 residues long. Germline trimming cut 1 base from V and 1 base from J; bases unmatched to any gene: 2. CDR3 bases: TGTGCCAGCAGCTTAGGCGGGAGGGATTCCTACGAGCAGTACTTC. Protein product: CASSLGGRDSYEQYF.